This section outlines one T cell receptor (beta chain) sequence together with its context. The target antigen is unknown. The data were obtained in a study of CD4 T cells in relation to SARS-CoV-2 and coronaviruses. Looking at the study overall: ViraFEST: roughly 10-day antigen culture of PBMCs, then TCR beta CDR3 sequencing.

Libraries were prepared by immunoSEQ multiplex PCR; TCRdb keeps only in-frame clonotypes and omits some of them. The table shows some 11,000 clones, with roughly 82% occurring only once. Points from the study as a whole: Crossreactivity was assessed only for spike protein, not other viral proteins.

Before the COVID-19 pandemic, during about 2011-2019, CD4+ T cells were taken from unexposed donors. CD4+ T cells were isolated from the cells after about ten days of culture. V gave up 0 bases and J gave up 5 bases; unmatched junction bases: 2. The CDR3 loop spans 15 amino acids. In germline, CDR1 is SGHRS, CDR2 YFSETQ. This sequence originates from a human donor in good health. The J gene is TRBJ1-4, the V gene TRBV5-1; 9 bases are a match to TRBD1. Sequencing used CD4+ T cells from PBMCs, cultured in vitro. The DNA for the CDR3 is TGCGCCAGCAGCTTGGAGGGGACAGGGAATGAAAAACTGTTTTTT. Translating it yields CASSLEGTGNEKLFF.